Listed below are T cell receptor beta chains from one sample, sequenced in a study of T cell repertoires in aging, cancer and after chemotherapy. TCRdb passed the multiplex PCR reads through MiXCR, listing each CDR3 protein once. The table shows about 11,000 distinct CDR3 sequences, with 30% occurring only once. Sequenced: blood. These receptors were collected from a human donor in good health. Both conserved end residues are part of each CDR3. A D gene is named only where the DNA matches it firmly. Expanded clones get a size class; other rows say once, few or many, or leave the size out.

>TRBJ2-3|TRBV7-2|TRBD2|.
TGTGCCAGCAGCTGGGGAACCTTGACTAGCGGGGGCACAGATACGCAGTATTTT
CASSWGTLTSGGTDTQYF
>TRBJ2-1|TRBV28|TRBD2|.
TGTGCCAGCAGTTCAGTCACCGGGACTAGCGGTTACAATGAGCAGTTCTTC
CASSSVTGTSGYNEQFF
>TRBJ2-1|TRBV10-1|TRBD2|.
TGCGCCAGTAGTGGGAGGGAGGTGTACAATGAGCAGTTCTTC
CASSGREVYNEQFF
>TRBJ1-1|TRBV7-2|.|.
TGTGCCAGCAGCTTGCAAAGCTATGGCACTGAAGCTTTCTTT
CASSLQSYGTEAFF
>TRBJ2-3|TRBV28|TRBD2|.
TGTGCCAGCAGGGTGGCGGGGGGCTCAGGTACGCAGTATTTT
CASRVAGGSGTQYF
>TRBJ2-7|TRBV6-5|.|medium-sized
TGTGCCAGCAGTTACCCAAGGTTGGGTACGGGGGACTACGAGCAGTACTTC
CASSYPRLGTGDYEQYF
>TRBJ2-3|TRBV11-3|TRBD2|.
TGTGCCAGCAGCCCCGGACTAGCGGGGGTGCATACGCAGTATTTT
CASSPGLAGVHTQYF
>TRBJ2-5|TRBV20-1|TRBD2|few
TGCAGTGCCGATTCCGGGACTAGCGGACAAGAGACCCAGTACTTC
CSADSGTSGQETQYF
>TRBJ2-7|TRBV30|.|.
TGTGCCTCCTCACAGGGCTACGAGCAGTACTTC
CASSQGYEQYF
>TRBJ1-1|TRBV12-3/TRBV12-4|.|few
TGTGCCAGCAGTTTTCGGACAGAGGGCACTGAAGCTTTCTTT
CASSFRTEGTEAFF
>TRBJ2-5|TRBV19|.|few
TGTGCCAGTAGCGAGATAGGATCAGCCCAGTACTTC
CASSEIGSAQYF
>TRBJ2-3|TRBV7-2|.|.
TGTGCCAGCAGCTTACACCTACGGGCGGCGGTAACAGATACGCAGTATTTT
CASSLHLRAAVTDTQYF
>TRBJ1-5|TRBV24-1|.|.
TGTGCCACCAGTCGAGAGGGAGAAAATCAGCCCCAGCATTTT
CATSREGENQPQHF
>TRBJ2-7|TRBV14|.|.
TGTGCCAATACGCCAGGGGATCCTCCCTACGAGCAGTACTTC
CANTPGDPPYEQYF
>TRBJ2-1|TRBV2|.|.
TGTGCCAGCAGTGAGGAACAGGGCTCCTACAATGAGCAGTTCTTC
CASSEEQGSYNEQFF
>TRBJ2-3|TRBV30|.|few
TGTGCCTGGAGGGACAGTTACTCTAGCACAGATACGCAGTATTTT
CAWRDSYSSTDTQYF
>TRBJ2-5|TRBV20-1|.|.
TGCAGTGCTCGCCTGAGAGAACAGGAGGGGACCCAGTACTTC
CSARLREQEGTQYF
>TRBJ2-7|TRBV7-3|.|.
TGTGCCAGCTCCCCAGGCCCCCTCTCCTACGAGCAGTACTTC
CASSPGPLSYEQYF
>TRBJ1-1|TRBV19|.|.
TGTGCCAGTAGTCTGTCCAAGGAGGGGTCTCAGAACACTGAAGCTTTCTTT
CASSLSKEGSQNTEAFF
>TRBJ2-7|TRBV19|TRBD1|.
TGTGCCAGTAGTTGGGGGTCGGTGCAGGGGGACAACGAGCAGTACTTC
CASSWGSVQGDNEQYF
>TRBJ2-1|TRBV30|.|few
TGTGCCTGGAGTGGACTACTAAATGAGCAGTTCTTC
CAWSGLLNEQFF
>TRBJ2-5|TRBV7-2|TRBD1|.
TGTGCCAGCAGTTCGAACTCCGGGACAGGGGATTACGAGACCCAGTACTTC
CASSSNSGTGDYETQYF
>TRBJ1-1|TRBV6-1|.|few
TGTGCCAGCACTTCGGTTGCTGAAGCTTTCTTT
CASTSVAEAFF
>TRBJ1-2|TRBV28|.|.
TGTGCCAGCGGGGTCCACTATGGCTACACCTTC
CASGVHYGYTF